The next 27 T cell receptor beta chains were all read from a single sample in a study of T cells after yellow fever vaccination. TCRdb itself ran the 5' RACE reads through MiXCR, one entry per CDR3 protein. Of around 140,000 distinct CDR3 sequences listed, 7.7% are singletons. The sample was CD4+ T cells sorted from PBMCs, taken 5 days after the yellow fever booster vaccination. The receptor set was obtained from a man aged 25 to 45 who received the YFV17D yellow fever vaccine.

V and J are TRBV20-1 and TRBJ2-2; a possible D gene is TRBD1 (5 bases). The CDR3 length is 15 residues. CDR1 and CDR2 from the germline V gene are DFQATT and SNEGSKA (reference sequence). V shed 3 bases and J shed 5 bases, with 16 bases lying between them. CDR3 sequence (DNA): TGCAGTGCTAGTAGGGGCCCTGTCGGGACCGGGGAGCTGTTTTTT. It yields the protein CSASRGPVGTGELFF.

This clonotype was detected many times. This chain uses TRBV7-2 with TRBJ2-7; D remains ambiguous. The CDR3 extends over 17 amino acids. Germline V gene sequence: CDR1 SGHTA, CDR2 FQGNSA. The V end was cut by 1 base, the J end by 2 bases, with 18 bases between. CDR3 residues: CASSLGNRYFTTYEQYF. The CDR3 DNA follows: TGTGCCAGCAGCTTAGGGAACAGATATTTTACTACCTACGAGCAGTACTTC.

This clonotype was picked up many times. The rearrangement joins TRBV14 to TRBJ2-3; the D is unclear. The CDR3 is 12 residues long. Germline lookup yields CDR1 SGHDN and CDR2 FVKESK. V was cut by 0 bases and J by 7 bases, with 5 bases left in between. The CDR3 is CASSQDRNTQYF. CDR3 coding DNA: TGTGCCAGCAGCCAAGATCGAAATACGCAGTATTTT.

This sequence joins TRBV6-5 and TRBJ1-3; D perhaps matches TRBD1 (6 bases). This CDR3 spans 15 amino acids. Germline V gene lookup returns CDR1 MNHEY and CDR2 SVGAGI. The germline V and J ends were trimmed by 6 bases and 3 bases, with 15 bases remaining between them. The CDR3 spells CASSGGSTGGNTIYF. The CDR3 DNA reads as TGTGCCAGCAGCGGGGGCTCGACGGGTGGAAACACCATATATTTT.

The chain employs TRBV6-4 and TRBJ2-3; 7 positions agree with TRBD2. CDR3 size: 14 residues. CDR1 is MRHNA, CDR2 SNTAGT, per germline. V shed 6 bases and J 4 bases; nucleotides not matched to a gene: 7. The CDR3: CASRRESEADTQYF. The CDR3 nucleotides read TGTGCCAGCAGGCGGGAGAGCGAGGCAGATACGCAGTATTTT.

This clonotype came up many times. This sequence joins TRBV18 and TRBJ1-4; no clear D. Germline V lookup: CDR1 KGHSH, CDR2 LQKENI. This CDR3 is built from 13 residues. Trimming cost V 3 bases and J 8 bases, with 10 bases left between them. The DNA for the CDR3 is TGTGCCAGCTCACCGATACTGGGGGAAAAACTGTTTTTT. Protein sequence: CASSPILGEKLFF.

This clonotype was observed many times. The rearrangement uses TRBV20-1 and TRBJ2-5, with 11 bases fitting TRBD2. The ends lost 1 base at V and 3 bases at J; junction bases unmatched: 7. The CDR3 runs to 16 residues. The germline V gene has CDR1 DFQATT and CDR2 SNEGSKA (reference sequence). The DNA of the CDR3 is TGCAGTGCTAGAGTGCTACTAGCGGGAGACGAAGAGACCCAGTACTTC. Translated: CSARVLLAGDEETQYF.

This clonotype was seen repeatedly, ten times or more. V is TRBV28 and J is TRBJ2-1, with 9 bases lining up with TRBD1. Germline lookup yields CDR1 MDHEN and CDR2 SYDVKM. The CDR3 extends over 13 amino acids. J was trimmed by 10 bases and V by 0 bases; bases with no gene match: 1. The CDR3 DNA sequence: TGTGCCAGCAGTTTATGGGACAGGGGAGAGCAGTTCTTC. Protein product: CASSLWDRGEQFF.

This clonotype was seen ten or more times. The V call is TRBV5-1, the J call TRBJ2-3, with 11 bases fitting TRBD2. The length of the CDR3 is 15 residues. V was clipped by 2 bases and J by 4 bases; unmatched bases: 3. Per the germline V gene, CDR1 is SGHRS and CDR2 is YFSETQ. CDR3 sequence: CASSFGTSGSDTQYF. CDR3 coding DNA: TGCGCCAGCAGCTTCGGGACTAGCGGTTCAGATACGCAGTATTTT.

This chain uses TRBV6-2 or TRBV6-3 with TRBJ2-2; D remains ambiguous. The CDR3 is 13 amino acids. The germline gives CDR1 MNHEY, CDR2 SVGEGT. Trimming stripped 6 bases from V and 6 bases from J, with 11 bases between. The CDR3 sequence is CASRPPQPGELFF. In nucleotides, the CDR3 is TGTGCCAGCAGACCCCCACAGCCCGGGGAGCTGTTTTTT.

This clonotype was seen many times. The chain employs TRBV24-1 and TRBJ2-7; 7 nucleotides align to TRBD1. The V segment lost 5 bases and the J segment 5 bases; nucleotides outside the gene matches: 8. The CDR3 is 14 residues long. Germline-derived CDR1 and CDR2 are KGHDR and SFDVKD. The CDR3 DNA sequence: TGTGCCACCAGTGCCCAGGGGGAAACGGACGAGCAGTACTTC. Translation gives CATSAQGETDEQYF.

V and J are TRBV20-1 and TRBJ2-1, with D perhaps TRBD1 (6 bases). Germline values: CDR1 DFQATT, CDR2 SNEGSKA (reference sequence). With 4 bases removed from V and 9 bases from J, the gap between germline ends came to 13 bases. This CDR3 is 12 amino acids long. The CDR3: CSAIRQASEQFF. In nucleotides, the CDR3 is TGCAGTGCTATCCGACAGGCTTCTGAGCAGTTCTTC.

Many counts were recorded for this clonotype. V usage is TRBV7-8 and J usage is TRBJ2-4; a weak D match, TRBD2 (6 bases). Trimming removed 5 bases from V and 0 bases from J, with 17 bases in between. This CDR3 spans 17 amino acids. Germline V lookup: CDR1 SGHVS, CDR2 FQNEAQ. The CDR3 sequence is CASSALRENLAKNIQYF. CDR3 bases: TGTGCCAGCAGCGCCCTCCGGGAGAATCTAGCCAAAAACATTCAGTACTTC.

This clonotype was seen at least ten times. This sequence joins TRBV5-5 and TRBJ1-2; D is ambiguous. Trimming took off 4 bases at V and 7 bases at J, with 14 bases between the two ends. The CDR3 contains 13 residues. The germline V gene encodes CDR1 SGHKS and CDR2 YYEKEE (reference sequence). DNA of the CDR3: TGTGCCAGCAGCATTCGCGGTTGGGGTGGCTACACCTTC. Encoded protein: CASSIRGWGGYTF. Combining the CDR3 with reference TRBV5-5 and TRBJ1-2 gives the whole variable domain DAGVTQSPTHLIKTRGQQVTLRCSPISGHKSVSWYQQVLGQGPQFIFQYYEKEERGRGNFPDRFSARQFPNYSSELNVNALLLGDSALYLCASSIRGWGGYTFGSGTRLTVV.

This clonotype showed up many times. Here the CDR3 reads CAWSRPLKNTDTQYF. DNA of the CDR3: TGTGCCTGGAGTCGCCCTTTAAAGAACACAGATACGCAGTATTTT. This chain links TRBV30 with TRBJ2-3; D is unresolved. The CDR3 spans 15 residues. In germline, CDR1 is GTSNPN, CDR2 SVGIG (reference sequence). The V end was cut by 2 bases, the J end by 2 bases, with 14 bases between.

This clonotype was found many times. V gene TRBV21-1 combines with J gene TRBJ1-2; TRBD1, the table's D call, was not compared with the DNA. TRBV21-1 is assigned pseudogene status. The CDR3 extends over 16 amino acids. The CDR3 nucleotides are TGTGCCAGCAGCAAAGACCCAAAGACAGGGAACTATGGCTACACCTTC. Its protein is CASSKDPKTGNYGYTF.

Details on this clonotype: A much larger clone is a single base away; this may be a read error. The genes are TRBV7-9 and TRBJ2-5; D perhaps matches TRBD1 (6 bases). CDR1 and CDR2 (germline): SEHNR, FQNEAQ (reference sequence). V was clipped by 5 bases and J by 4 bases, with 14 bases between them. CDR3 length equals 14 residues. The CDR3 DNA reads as TGTGCCAGCAGCCCGGACAGAATACCAGAGACCCAGTACTTC. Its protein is CASSPDRIPETQYF.

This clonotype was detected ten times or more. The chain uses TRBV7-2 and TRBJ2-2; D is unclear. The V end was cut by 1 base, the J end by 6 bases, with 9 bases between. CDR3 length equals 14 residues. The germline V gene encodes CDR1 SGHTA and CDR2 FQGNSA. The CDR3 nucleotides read TGTGCCAGCAGCTTAGATAGGATCGCCGGGGAGCTGTTTTTT. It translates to CASSLDRIAGELFF.

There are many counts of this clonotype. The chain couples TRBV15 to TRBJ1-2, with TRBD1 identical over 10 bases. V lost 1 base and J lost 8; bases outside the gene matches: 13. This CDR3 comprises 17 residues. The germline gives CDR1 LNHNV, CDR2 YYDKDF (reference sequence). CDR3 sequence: CATSRGMWGQGLEGYTF. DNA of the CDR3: TGTGCCACCAGCAGAGGGATGTGGGGACAGGGGTTGGAAGGCTACACCTTC. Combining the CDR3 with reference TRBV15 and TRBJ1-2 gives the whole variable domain DAMVIQNPRYQVTQFGKPVTLSCSQTLNHNVMYWYQQKSSQAPKLLFHYYDKDFNNEADTPDNFQSRRPNTSFCFLDIRSPGLGDTAMYLCATSRGMWGQGLEGYTFGSGTRLTVV.

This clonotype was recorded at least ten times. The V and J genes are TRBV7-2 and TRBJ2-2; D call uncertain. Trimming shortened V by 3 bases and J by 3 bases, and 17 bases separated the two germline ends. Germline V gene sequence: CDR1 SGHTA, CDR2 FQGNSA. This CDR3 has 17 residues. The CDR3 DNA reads TGTGCCAGCAGCTTCCTGCAAAAACTATTCGACACCGGGGAGCTGTTTTTT. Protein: CASSFLQKLFDTGELFF.

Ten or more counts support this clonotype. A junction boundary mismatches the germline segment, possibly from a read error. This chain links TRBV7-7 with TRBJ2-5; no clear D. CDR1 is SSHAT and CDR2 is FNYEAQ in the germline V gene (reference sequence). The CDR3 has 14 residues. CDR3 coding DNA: TGTGCTAGCAGCTTAGATAAGGTTACGGAGACCCAGTACTTC. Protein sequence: CASSLDKVTETQYF. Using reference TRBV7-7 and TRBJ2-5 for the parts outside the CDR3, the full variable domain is GAGVSQSPRYKVTKRGQDVTLRCDPISSHATLYWYQQALGQGPEFLTYFNYEAQPDKSGLPSDRFSAERPEGSISTLTIQRTEQRDSAMYRCASSLDKVTETQYFGPGTRLLVL.

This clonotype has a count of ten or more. CDR3 DNA: TGTGCCAGCAGCTACTGGGACAGAGATGGGGAGCAGTACTTC. Its protein is CASSYWDRDGEQYF. The chain couples TRBV7-9 to TRBJ2-7, with 7 positions matching TRBD1. The CDR3 is 14 residues long. V shed 4 bases, J shed 7 bases, and the junction held 10 bases outside the gene matches. Germline V gives CDR1 SEHNR, CDR2 FQNEAQ (reference sequence). Based on the CDR3 plus reference TRBV7-9 and TRBJ2-7, the full variable domain is DTGVSQNPRHKITKRGQNVTFRCDPISEHNRLYWYRQTLGQGPEFLTYFQNEAQLEKSRLLSDRFSAERPKGSFSTLEIQRTEQGDSAMYLCASSYWDRDGEQYFGPGTRLTVT.

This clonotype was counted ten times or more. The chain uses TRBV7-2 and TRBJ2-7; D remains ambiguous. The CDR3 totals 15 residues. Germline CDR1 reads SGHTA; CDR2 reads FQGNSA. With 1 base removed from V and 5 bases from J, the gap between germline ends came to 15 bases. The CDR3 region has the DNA TGTGCCAGCAGCTTAGTGTTCCAAGGCTTCCACGAGCAGTACTTC. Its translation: CASSLVFQGFHEQYF.

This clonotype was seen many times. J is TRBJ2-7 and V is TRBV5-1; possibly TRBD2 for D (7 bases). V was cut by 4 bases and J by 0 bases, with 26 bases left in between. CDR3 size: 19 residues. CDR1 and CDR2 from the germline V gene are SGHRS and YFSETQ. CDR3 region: CASSLGGPGAGTNSYEQYF. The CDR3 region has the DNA TGCGCCAGCAGCCTTGGGGGCCCAGGTGCGGGGACTAACTCCTACGAGCAGTACTTC.

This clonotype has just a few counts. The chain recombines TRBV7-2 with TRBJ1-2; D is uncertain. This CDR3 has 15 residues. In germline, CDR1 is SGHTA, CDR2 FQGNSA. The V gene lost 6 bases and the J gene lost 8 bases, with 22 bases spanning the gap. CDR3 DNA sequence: TGTGCCAGCAGTCCCGTCGGGATCCCCGAGCGGGGCTACACCTTC. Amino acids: CASSPVGIPERGYTF. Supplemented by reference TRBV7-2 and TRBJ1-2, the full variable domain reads GAGVSQSPSNKVTEKGKDVELRCDPISGHTALYWYRQSLGQGLEFLIYFQGNSAPDKSGLPSDRFSAERTGGSVSTLTIQRTQQEDSAVYLCASSPVGIPERGYTFGSGTRLTVV.

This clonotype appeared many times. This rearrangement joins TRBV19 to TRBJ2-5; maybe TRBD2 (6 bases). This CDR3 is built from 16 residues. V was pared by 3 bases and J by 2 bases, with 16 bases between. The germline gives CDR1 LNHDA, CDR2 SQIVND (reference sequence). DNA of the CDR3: TGTGCCAGTAGTATCGCGCCAAGCGGAGGGCAAGAGACCCAGTACTTC. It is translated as CASSIAPSGGQETQYF.

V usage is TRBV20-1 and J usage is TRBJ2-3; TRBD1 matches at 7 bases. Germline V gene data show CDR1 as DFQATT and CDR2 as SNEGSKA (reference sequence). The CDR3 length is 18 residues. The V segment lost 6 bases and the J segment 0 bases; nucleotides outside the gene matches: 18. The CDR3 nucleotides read TGCAGTGCCCAACACACCGGGACAGTCTCCCCTAGCACAGATACGCAGTATTTT. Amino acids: CSAQHTGTVSPSTDTQYF.